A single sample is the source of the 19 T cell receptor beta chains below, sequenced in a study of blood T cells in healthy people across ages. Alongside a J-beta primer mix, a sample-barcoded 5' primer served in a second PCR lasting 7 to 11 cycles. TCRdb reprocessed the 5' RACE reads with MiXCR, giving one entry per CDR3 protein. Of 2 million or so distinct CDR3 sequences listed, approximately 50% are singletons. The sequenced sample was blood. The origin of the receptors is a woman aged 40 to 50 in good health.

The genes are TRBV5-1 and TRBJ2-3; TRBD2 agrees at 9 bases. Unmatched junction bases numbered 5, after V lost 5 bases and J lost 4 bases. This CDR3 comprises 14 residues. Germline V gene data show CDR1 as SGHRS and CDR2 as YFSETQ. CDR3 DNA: TGCGCCAGCAGAGTAGCGGGGGCCCCAGATACGCAGTATTTT. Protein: CASRVAGAPDTQYF.

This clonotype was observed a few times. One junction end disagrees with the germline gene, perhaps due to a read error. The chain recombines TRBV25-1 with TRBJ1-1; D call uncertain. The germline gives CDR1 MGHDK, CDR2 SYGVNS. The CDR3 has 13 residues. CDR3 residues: CASSRPPSPEAFF. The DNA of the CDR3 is TGTGCCAGCAGCCGGCCCCCAAGTCCTGAGGCTTTCTTT.

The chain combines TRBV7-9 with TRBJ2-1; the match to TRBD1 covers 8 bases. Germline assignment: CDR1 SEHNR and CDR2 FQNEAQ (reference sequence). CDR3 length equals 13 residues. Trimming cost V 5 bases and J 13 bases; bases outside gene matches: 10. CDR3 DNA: TGTGCCAGCAGCCCAGGGGGCCATGAGACCCAGTTCTTC. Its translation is CASSPGGHETQFF.

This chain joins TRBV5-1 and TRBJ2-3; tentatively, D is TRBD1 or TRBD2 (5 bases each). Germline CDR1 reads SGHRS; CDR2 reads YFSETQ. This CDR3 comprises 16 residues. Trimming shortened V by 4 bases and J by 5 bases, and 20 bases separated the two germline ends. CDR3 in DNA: TGCGCCAGCAGCCCCGGACGGGGCCCCGAGGAAGATACGCAGTATTTT. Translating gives CASSPGRGPEEDTQYF.

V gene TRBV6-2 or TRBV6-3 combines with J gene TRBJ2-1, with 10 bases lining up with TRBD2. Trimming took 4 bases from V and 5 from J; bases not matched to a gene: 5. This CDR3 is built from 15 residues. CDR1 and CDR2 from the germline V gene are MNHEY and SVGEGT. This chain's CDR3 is CASSSQRGGHNEQFF. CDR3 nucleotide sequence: TGTGCCAGCAGTTCACAGCGGGGGGGCCACAATGAGCAGTTCTTC.

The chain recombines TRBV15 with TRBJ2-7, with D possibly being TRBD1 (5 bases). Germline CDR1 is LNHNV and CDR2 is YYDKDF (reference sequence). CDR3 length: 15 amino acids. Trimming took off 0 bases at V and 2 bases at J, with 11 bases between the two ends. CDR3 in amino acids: CATSRDLDSAYEQYF. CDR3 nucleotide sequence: TGTGCCACCAGCAGAGACCTCGACAGTGCCTACGAGCAGTACTTC.

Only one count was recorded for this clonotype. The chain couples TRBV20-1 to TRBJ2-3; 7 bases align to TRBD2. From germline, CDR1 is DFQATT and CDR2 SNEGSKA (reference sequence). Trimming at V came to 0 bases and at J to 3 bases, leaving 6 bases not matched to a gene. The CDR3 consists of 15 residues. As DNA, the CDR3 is TGCAGTGCTAGAGATTGGGGGGGAAGTACAGATACGCAGTATTTT. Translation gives CSARDWGGSTDTQYF.

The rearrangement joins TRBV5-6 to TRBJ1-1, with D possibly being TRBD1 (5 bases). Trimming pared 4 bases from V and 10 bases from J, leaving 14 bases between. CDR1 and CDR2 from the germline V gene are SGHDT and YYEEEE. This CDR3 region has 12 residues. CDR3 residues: CASSVQGYRAFF. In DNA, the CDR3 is TGTGCCAGCAGCGTTCAGGGATATCGAGCTTTCTTT.

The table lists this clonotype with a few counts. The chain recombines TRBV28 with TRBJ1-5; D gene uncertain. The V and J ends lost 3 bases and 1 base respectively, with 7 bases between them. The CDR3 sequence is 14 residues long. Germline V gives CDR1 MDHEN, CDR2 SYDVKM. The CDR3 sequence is CASSLYGSNQPQHF. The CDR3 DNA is TGTGCCAGCAGTTTGTACGGGAGCAATCAGCCCCAGCATTTT.

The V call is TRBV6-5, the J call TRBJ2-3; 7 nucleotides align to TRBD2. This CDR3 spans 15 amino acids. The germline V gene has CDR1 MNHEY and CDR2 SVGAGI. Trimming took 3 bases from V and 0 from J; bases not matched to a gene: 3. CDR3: CASSYLAASTDTQYF. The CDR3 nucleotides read TGTGCCAGCAGTTATCTAGCGGCTAGCACAGATACGCAGTATTTT.

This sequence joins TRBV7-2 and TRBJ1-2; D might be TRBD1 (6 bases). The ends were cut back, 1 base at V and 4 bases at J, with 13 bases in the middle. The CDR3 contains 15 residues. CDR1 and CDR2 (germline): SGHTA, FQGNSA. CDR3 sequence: CASSLEGGMTYGYTF. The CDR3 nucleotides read TGTGCCAGCAGCTTAGAAGGGGGTATGACCTATGGCTACACCTTC.

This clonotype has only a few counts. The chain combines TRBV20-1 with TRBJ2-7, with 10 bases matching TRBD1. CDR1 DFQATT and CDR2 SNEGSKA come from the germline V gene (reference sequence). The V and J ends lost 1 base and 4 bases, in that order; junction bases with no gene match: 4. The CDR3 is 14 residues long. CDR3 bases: TGCAGTGCTAGAGCGGGGACAGGGGTGTACGAGCAGTACTTC. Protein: CSARAGTGVYEQYF.

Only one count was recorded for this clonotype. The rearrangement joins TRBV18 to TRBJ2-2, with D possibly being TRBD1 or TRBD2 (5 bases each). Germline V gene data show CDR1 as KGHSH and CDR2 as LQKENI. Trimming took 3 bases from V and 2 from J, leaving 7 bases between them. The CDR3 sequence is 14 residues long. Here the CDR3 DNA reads TGTGCCAGCTCACCCGGGGCCAACACCGGGGAGCTGTTTTTT. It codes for CASSPGANTGELFF. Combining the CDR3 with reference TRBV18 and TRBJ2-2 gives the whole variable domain NAGVMQNPRHLVRRRGQEARLRCSPMKGHSHVYWYRQLPEEGLKFMVYLQKENIIDESGMPKERFSAEFPKEGPSILRIQQVVRGDSAAYFCASSPGANTGELFFGEGSRLTVL.

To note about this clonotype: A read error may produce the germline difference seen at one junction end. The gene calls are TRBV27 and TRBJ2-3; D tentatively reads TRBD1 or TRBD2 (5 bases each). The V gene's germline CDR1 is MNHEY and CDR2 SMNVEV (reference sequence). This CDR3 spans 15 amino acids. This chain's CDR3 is CASSLSGDPVYTQYF. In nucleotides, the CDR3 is TGCGCCAGCAGTTTATCCGGGGACCCGGTTTATACGCAGTATTTT.

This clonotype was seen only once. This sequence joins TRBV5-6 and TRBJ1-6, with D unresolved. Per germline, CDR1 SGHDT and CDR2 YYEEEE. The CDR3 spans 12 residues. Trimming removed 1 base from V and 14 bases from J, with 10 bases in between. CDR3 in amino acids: CASSLYPITLHF. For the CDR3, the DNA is TGTGCCAGCAGCTTGTATCCCATCACCCTCCACTTT.

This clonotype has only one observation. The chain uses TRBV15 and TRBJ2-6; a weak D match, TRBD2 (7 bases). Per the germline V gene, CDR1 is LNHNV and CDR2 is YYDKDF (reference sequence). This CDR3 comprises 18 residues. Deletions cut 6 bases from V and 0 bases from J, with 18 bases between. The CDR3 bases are TGTGCCACCAGAGGGTACGGGGGGCCCCTCTCTGGGGCCAACGTCCTGACTTTC. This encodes CATRGYGGPLSGANVLTF.

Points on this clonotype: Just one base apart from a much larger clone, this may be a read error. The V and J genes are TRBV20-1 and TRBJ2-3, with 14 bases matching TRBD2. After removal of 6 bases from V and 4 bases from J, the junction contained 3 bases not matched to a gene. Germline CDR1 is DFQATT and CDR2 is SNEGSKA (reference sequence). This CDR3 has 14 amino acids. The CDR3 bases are TGCAGTGCCCCGACTAGCGGGGGGGCAGATACGCAGTATTTT. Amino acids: CSAPTSGGADTQYF.

The DNA for the CDR3 is TGCAGTGCTAGAAACAATGAGCAGTACTTC. Translated: CSARNNEQYF. The chain recombines TRBV20-1 with TRBJ2-1; D is unresolved. Judging by the DNA end, TRBJ2-7 fits better; the J call may be wrong. The CDR3 has 10 amino acids. Germline assignment: CDR1 DFQATT and CDR2 SNEGSKA (reference sequence).

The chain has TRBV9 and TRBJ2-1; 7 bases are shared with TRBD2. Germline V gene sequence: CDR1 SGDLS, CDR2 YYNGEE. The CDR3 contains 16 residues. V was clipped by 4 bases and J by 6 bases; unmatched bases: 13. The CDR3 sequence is CASSPRWREGRNEQFF. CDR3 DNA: TGTGCCAGCAGCCCCCGGTGGAGGGAGGGGCGCAATGAGCAGTTCTTC. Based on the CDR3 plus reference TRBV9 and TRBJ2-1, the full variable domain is DSGVTQTPKHLITATGQRVTLRCSPRSGDLSVYWYQQSLDQGLQFLIQYYNGEERAKGNILERFSAQQFPDLHSELNLSSLELGDSALYFCASSPRWREGRNEQFFGPGTRLTVL.